These 4 T cell receptor beta chains originate from one sample sequenced in a study of T cells after yellow fever vaccination. TCRdb passed the 5' RACE reads through MiXCR, listing each CDR3 protein once. The sample lists around 530,000 distinct CDR3 sequences, roughly 17% occurring once. The sequenced sample was PBMCs, obtained 5 days after the first yellow fever vaccination. The source of these receptors is a man between 18 and 29 years old who received the YFV17D yellow fever vaccine.

This clonotype was seen more than once but under ten times. The chain recombines TRBV7-9 with TRBJ1-5; 9 positions agree with TRBD1. J lost 6 bases, V lost 5 bases, and 8 bases had no gene match. CDR3 length equals 15 residues. Looked up from germline, CDR1 is SEHNR and CDR2 is FQNEAQ (reference sequence). The CDR3 spells CASSLTGGAGQPQHF. CDR3 sequence (DNA): TGTGCCAGCAGCCTAACAGGGGGCGCGGGTCAGCCCCAGCATTTT.

CDR3 coding DNA: TGTGCCAGCAGCTTATACAGGGAACTTTACAATGAGCAGTTCTTC. It codes for CASSLYRELYNEQFF. This sequence joins TRBV7-6 and TRBJ2-1, with a weak D call TRBD1 (6 bases). V dropped 2 bases and J dropped 4 bases, with 12 bases sitting between them. Germline V gene data show CDR1 as SGHVS and CDR2 as FNYEAQ. The CDR3 has 15 amino acids.

This clonotype was recorded many times. The rearrangement joins TRBV20-1 to TRBJ1-2, with 7 positions matching TRBD1. Germline CDR1 and CDR2: DFQATT and SNEGSKA (reference sequence). Trimming removed 2 bases from V and 5 bases from J; junction bases left unmatched: 2. The CDR3 consists of 12 residues. CDR3 nucleotides: TGCAGTGCTAGAAACAGGGGATATGGCTACACCTTC. The encoded protein is CSARNRGYGYTF.

The rearrangement joins TRBV20-1 to TRBJ2-2; a weak D match, TRBD1 (7 bases). The CDR3 covers 17 residues. The germline gives CDR1 DFQATT, CDR2 SNEGSKA (reference sequence). The DNA of the CDR3 is TGCAGGGGCCAGGCTTTGGGCCAGGGGGGTGACACCGGGGAGCTGTTTTTT. Amino acid sequence: CRGQALGQGGDTGELFF.